These 15 T cell receptor beta chains share one sample of origin, sequenced in a study of siplizumab effects on memory and regulatory T cells. Some clones are missing from TCRdb's copy, which holds only in-frame ones; the method was immunoSEQ multiplex PCR. The repertoire holds about 110,000 clones, with roughly nine tenths as singletons. Sample: Tregs sorted from blood. These receptor sequences come from a human donor in good health.

The rearrangement joins TRBV5-8 to TRBJ1-5; D gene uncertain. Trimming cost V 5 bases and J 9 bases, with 18 bases left between them. Germline V gene lookup returns CDR1 SGHTS and CDR2 YDEGEE. This CDR3 has 14 amino acids. As DNA, the CDR3 is TGTGCCAGCAGAGGCCGGGATCCAGCGCGGCCCCAGCATTTT. Protein: CASRGRDPARPQHF.

This chain joins TRBV4-1 and TRBJ1-1, with 7 bases that match TRBD1. CDR3 length: 15 residues. Germline assignment: CDR1 MGHRA and CDR2 YSYEKL. Germline trimming cut 4 bases from V and 5 bases from J; bases unmatched to any gene: 10. The CDR3 DNA reads TGCGCCAGCAGCCCGAACAGGGGTTTAGGGACTGAAGCTTTCTTT. Encoded protein: CASSPNRGLGTEAFF.

CDR3 in amino acids: CASSSLGRDKTNEKLFF. Here the CDR3 DNA reads TGTGCCAGCAGCTCCCTGGGGAGGGATAAAACTAATGAAAAACTGTTTTTT. The V call is TRBV5-6, the J call TRBJ1-4; D call uncertain. The germline gives CDR1 SGHDT, CDR2 YYEEEE. V was shortened by 3 bases and J by 1 base, with 16 bases between the two germline ends. This CDR3 comprises 17 residues. Supplemented by reference TRBV5-6 and TRBJ1-4, the full variable domain reads DAGVTQSPTHLIKTRGQQVTLRCSPKSGHDTVSWYQQALGQGPQFIFQYYEEEERQRGNFPDRFSGHQFPNYSSELNVNALLLGDSALYLCASSSLGRDKTNEKLFFGSGTQLSVL.

Written as DNA, the CDR3 is TGTGCCAGCAGTTTTGGACAGGGGATCAATGAGCAGTTCTTC. Its protein is CASSFGQGINEQFF. V and J are TRBV27 and TRBJ2-1; TRBD1 matches 9 bases. Germline-derived CDR1 and CDR2 are MNHEY and SMNVEV (reference sequence). CDR3 length: 14 amino acids. Losses at the gene ends were 3 bases for V and 6 bases for J; bases not matched to a gene: 3.

V is TRBV11-2 and J is TRBJ2-1, with D hard to call. CDR1 is SGHAT and CDR2 is FQNNGV in the germline V gene. The V end was cut by 5 bases, the J end by 5 bases, with 19 bases between. This CDR3 has 16 amino acids. CDR3 sequence (DNA): TGTGCCAGCAGCCCCCAAGGACGCAGGATTAACAATGAGCAGTTCTTC. This sequence encodes CASSPQGRRINNEQFF. Full variable domain (outside the CDR3, taken from reference TRBV11-2 and TRBJ2-1): EAGVAQSPRYKIIEKRQSVAFWCNPISGHATLYWYQQILGQGPKLLIQFQNNGVVDDSQLPKDRFSAERLKGVDSTLKIQPAKLEDSAVYLCASSPQGRRINNEQFFGPGTRLTVL.

As regards this clone: The same CDR3 is also encoded by other DNA sequences in this sample. The CDR3 loop is CASSPDSYEQYF. In DNA form, the CDR3 reads TGTGCCAGCTCACCCGATTCCTACGAGCAGTACTTC. The rearrangement joins TRBV18 to TRBJ2-7; D not resolved. CDR3 size: 12 residues. Trimming shortened V by 3 bases and J by 1 base, and 4 bases separated the two germline ends. Looked up from germline, CDR1 is KGHSH and CDR2 is LQKENI.

V gene TRBV7-2 combines with J gene TRBJ2-1; TRBD2 might be the D (6 bases). Germline-derived CDR1 and CDR2 are SGHTA and FQGNSA. This CDR3 contains 14 residues. The V end was cut by 8 bases, the J end by 9 bases, with 20 bases between. CDR3 nucleotide sequence: TGTGCCAGCGCCCGGATTGTGGTAGCGGTTGAGCAGTTCTTC. Translation gives CASARIVVAVEQFF.

This chain connects TRBV21-1 to TRBJ1-2. TRBV21-1 is annotated as a pseudogene. The CDR3 extends over 11 amino acids. CDR3 sequence (DNA): TGTGCCAGCAGCACCCCCCGAGGCTACACCTTC. Translated, it gives CASSTPRGYTF.

The chain is built from TRBV5-1 and TRBJ2-1; D might be TRBD2 (5 bases). Trimming stripped 0 bases from V and 6 bases from J, with 7 bases between. CDR3 length: 13 amino acids. Germline assignment: CDR1 SGHRS and CDR2 YFSETQ. CDR3 sequence (DNA): TGCGCCAGCAGCTTGGGTAGCGCCAATGAGCAGTTCTTC. This codes for CASSLGSANEQFF.

V and J are TRBV7-2 and TRBJ2-2, with D possibly being TRBD2 (6 bases). V lost 2 bases and J 0 bases, leaving 10 bases between the germline ends. The germline CDR1 and CDR2 sequences are SGHTA and FQGNSA. The length of the CDR3 is 16 residues. The DNA for the CDR3 is TGTGCCAGCAGCTTAAACGGCGGGGCGAACACCGGGGAGCTGTTTTTT. Its protein product is CASSLNGGANTGELFF.

V usage is TRBV15 and J usage is TRBJ1-1; D unclear. The V and J ends lost 1 base and 8 bases respectively, with 17 bases between them. Germline V gene sequence: CDR1 LNHNV, CDR2 YYDKDF (reference sequence). The CDR3 consists of 15 residues. The chain's CDR3 is CATSRVGGPGAEAFF. For the CDR3, the DNA is TGTGCCACCAGCAGAGTTGGCGGACCGGGCGCGGAAGCTTTCTTT.

The chain is built from TRBV5-7 and TRBJ2-1; 11 bases match TRBD2. Being an ORF, TRBV5-7 has a function that is uncertain. The J segment lost 6 bases and the V segment lost 4 bases, leaving 12 bases of the junction unmatched. CDR3 length equals 17 residues. The CDR3 protein is CASSHQTPSGGINEQFF. CDR3 bases: TGTGCCAGCAGCCACCAAACCCCTAGCGGGGGGATCAATGAGCAGTTCTTC.

The chain links TRBV11-2 to TRBJ2-1, with D perhaps matching TRBD2 (5 bases). Trimming left V 1 base short and J 10 bases short, with 14 bases between. The length of the CDR3 is 14 residues. CDR1 SGHAT and CDR2 FQNNGV come from the germline V gene. The CDR3 DNA follows: TGTGCCAGCAGCTTAGGTTCGGTGGGAGACGAGCAGTTCTTC. It codes for CASSLGSVGDEQFF.

The chain is built from TRBV6-5 and TRBJ1-2; the match to TRBD1 covers 8 bases. Germline values: CDR1 MNHEY, CDR2 SVGAGI. V lost 7 bases and J lost 7; bases outside the gene matches: 5. The CDR3 length is 12 residues. The CDR3 nucleotides are TGTGCCAGCACAGACAGGGGACTTGGCTACACCTTC. Residues: CASTDRGLGYTF.

CDR3 protein: CASSQLSGRGSEAFF. The CDR3 nucleotides are TGCGCCAGCAGCCAATTATCAGGGCGGGGATCTGAAGCTTTCTTT. This sequence joins TRBV4-1 and TRBJ1-1; possibly TRBD1 for D (5 bases). Deletions cut 2 bases from V and 6 bases from J, with 16 bases between. Germline V gene data show CDR1 as MGHRA and CDR2 as YSYEKL. This CDR3 is 15 amino acids long.